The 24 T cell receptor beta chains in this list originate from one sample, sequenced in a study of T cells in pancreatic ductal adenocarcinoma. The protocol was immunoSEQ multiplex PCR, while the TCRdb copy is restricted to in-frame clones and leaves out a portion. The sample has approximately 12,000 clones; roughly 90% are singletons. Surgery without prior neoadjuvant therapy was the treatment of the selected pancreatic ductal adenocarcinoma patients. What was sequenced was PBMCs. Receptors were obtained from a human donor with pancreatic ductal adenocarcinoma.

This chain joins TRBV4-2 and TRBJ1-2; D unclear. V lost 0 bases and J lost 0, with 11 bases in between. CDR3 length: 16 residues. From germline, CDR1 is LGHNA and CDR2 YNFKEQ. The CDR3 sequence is CASSQDLLAPNYGYTF. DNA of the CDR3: TGTGCCAGCAGCCAAGATCTGCTAGCCCCTAACTATGGCTACACCTTC.

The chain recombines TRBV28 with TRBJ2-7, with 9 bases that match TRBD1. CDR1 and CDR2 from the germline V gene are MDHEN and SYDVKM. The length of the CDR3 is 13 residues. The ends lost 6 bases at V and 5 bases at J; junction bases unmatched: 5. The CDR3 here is CASSRTGADEQYF. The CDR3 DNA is TGTGCCAGCAGCCGGACAGGGGCCGACGAGCAGTACTTC.

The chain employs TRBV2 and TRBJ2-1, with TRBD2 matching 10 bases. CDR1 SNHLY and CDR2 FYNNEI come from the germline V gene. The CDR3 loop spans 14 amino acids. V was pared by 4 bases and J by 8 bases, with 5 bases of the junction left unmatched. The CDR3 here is CASSASGRADEQFF. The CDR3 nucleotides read TGTGCCAGCAGTGCCAGCGGGAGGGCGGATGAGCAGTTCTTC.

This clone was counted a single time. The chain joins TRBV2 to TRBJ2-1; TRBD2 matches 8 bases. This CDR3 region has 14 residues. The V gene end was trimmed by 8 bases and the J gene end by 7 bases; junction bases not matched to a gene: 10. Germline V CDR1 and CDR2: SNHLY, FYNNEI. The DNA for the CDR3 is TGTGCCAGCGAATACGGGGGGGGCCAGAATGAGCAGTTCTTC. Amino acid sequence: CASEYGGGQNEQFF.

For the CDR3, the DNA is TGTGCCAGCACCCCCGGGCAGACGAACACCGGGGAGCTGTTTTTT. Translating gives CASTPGQTNTGELFF. This chain links TRBV9 with TRBJ2-2; D gene ambiguous. Germline V CDR1 and CDR2: SGDLS, YYNGEE. CDR3 size: 15 residues. V was trimmed by 6 bases and J by 0 bases, leaving 12 bases between them.

The CDR3, as DNA: TGCGCCAGCAGCTTGGGTGCGGGAGTCGTCACAGATACGCAGTATTTT. This sequence encodes CASSLGAGVVTDTQYF. The chain has TRBV5-1 and TRBJ2-3; 7 bases match TRBD2. V shed 0 bases and J 2 bases; nucleotides not matched to a gene: 6. CDR1 and CDR2 (germline): SGHRS, YFSETQ. The CDR3 length is 16 residues.

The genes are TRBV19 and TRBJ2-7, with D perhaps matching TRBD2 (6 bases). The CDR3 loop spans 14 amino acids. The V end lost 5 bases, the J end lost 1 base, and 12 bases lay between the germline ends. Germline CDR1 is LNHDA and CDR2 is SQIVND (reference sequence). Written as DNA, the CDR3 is TGTGCCAGTAGTCAAGGCGGGGTATCCTACGAGCAGTACTTC. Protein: CASSQGGVSYEQYF.

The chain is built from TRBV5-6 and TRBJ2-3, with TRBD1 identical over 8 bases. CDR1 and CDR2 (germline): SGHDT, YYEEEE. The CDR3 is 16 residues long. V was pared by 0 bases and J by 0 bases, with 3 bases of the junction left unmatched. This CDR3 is CASSLGYRGSTDTQYF. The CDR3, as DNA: TGTGCCAGCAGCTTGGGGTACAGGGGGAGCACAGATACGCAGTATTTT.

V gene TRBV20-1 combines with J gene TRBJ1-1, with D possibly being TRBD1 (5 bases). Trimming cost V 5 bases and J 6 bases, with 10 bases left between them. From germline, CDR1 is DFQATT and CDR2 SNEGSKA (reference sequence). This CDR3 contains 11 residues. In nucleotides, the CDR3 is TGCAGTGCTGGAAGGGGAGCTGAAGCTTTCTTT. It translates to CSAGRGAEAFF.

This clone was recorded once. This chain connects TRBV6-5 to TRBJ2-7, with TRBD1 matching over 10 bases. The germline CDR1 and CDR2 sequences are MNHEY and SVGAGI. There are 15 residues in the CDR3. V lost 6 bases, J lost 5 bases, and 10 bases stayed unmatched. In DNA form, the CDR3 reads TGTGCCAGCAGACCACCCGGGACAGGGGTCAACGAGCAGTACTTC. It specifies CASRPPGTGVNEQYF.

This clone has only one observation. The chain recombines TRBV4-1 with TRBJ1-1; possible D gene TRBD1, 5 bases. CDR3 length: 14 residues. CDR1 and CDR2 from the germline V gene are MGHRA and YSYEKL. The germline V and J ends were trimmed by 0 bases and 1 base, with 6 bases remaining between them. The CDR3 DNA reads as TGCGCCAGCAGCCAAGAGACAGCGAACACTGAAGCTTTCTTT. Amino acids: CASSQETANTEAFF.

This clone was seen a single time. The CDR3 region has the DNA TGTGCAAGTCGCAACCGTAAAGATGAGCAGTTCTTC. Its translation is CASRNRKDEQFF. This chain uses TRBV12-2 with TRBJ2-1. TRBV12-2 is a pseudogene locus. The length of the CDR3 is 12 residues.

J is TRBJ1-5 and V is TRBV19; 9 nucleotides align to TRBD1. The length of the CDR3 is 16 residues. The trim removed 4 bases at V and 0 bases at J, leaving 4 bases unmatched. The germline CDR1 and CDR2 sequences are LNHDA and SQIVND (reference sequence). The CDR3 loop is CASSRMDRGSNQPQHF. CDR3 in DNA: TGTGCCAGTAGTAGAATGGACAGGGGTAGCAATCAGCCCCAGCATTTT.

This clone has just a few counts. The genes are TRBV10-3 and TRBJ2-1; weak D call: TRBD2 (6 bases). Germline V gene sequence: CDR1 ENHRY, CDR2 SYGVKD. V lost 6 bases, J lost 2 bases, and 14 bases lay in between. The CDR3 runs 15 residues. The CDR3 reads CAIRFGDFPYNEQFF. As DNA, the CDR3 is TGTGCCATCAGATTTGGGGACTTCCCCTACAATGAGCAGTTCTTC.

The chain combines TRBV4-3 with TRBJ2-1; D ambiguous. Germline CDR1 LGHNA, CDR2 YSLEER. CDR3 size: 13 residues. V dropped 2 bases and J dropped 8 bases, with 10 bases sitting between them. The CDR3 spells CASSQSRLDEQFF. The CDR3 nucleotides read TGCGCCAGCAGCCAATCTCGTTTGGATGAGCAGTTCTTC.

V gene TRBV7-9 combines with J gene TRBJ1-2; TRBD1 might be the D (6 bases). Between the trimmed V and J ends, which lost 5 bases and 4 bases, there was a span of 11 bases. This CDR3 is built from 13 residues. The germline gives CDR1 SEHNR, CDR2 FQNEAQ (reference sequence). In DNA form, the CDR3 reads TGTGCCAGCAGCCCCCGGGACACCTATGGCTACACCTTC. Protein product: CASSPRDTYGYTF. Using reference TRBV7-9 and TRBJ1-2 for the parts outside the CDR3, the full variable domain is DTGVSQNPRHKITKRGQNVTFRCDPISEHNRLYWYRQTLGQGPEFLTYFQNEAQLEKSRLLSDRFSAERPKGSFSTLEIQRTEQGDSAMYLCASSPRDTYGYTFGSGTRLTVV.

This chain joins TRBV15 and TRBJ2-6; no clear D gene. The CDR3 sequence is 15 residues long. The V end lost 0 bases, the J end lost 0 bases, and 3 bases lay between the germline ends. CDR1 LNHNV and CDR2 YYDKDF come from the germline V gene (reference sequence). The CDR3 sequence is CATSRDNSGANVLTF. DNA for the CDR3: TGTGCCACCAGCAGAGACAACTCTGGGGCCAACGTCCTGACTTTC. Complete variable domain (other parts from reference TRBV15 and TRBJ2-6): DAMVIQNPRYQVTQFGKPVTLSCSQTLNHNVMYWYQQKSSQAPKLLFHYYDKDFNNEADTPDNFQSRRPNTSFCFLDIRSPGLGDTAMYLCATSRDNSGANVLTFGAGSRLTVL.

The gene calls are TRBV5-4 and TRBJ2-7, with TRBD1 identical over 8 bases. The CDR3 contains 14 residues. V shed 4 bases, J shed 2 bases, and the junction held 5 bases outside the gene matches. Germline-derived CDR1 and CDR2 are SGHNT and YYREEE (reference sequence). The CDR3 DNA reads TGTGCCAGCAGCGCGCGGGACAGGCCCTACGAGCAGTACTTC. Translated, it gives CASSARDRPYEQYF.

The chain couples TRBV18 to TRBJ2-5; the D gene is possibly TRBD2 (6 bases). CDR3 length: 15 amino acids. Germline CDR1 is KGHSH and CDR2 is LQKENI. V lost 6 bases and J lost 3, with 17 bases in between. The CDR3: CASSPSPTGEETQYF. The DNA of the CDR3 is TGTGCCAGCTCCCCTTCCCCCACGGGGGAAGAGACCCAGTACTTC. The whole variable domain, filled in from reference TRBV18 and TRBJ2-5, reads NAGVMQNPRHLVRRRGQEARLRCSPMKGHSHVYWYRQLPEEGLKFMVYLQKENIIDESGMPKERFSAEFPKEGPSILRIQQVVRGDSAAYFCASSPSPTGEETQYFGPGTRLLVL.

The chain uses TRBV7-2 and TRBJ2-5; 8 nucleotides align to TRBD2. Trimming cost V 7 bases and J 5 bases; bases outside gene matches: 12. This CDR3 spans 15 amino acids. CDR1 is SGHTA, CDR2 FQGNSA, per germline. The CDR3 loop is CASKAGLGGGETQYF. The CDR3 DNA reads TGTGCCAGCAAAGCGGGACTAGGGGGTGGGGAGACCCAGTACTTC.

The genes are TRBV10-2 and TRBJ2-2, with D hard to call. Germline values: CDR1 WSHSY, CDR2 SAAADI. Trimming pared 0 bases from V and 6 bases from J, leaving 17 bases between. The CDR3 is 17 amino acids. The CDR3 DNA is TGCGCCAGCAGTGAGTCGGCGCCCGACTGGGCGGCCGGGGAGCTGTTTTTT. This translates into CASSESAPDWAAGELFF.

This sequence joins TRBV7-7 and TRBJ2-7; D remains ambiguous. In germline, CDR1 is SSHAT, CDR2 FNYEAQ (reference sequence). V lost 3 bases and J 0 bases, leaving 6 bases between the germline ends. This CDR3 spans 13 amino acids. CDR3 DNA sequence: TGTGCCAGCAGCTTTGCTAACTCCTACGAGCAGTACTTC. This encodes CASSFANSYEQYF.

The CDR3 DNA sequence: TGTGCCAGCAGCTTGGCCATGGGTGCCCAGCCCCAGCATTTT. Protein product: CASSLAMGAQPQHF. The rearrangement joins TRBV5-5 to TRBJ1-5; unclear D gene. The germline gives CDR1 SGHKS, CDR2 YYEKEE (reference sequence). Between the trimmed V and J ends, which lost 0 bases and 7 bases, there was a span of 11 bases. This CDR3 has 14 amino acids.

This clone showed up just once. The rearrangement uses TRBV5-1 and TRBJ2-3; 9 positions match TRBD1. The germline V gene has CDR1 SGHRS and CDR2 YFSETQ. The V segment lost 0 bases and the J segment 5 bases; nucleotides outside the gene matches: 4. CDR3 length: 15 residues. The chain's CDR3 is CASSLVGQGIDTQYF. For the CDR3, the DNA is TGCGCCAGCAGCTTGGTGGGACAGGGAATAGATACGCAGTATTTT.